A selection of T cell receptor beta chains follows, all from one sample in a study of metastatic and nonmetastatic thyroid tumors. TCRdb re-clonotyped the PCR reads through MiXCR. The sample lists 30,000 to 35,000 clones, about 20% seen once, with 8% in the top ten. The specimen was blood. These receptor sequences come from a female donor with papillary thyroid cancer or a benign thyroid nodule (not recorded which). Some clones in this sample may be carry-over from other donors' samples. Both conserved end residues are part of each CDR3. Fields, in order: clone size, D gene, V gene, J gene, CDR3 protein, CDR3 DNA. The D gene is left open where the match is weak. Expanded clones get a size class; other rows say once, few or many, or leave the size out.

>many|NA|TRBV5-1|TRBJ1-4
CASSPRATNEKLFF
TGCGCCAGCAGCCCGCGGGCAACTAATGAAAAACTGTTTTTT
>many|TRBD2|TRBV20-1|TRBJ2-3
CSPRGGAADTQYF
TGCAGCCCCCGGGGGGGGGCCGCAGATACGCAGTATTTT
>many|TRBD2|TRBV3-1|TRBJ2-1
CASSQSGGNEQFF
TGTGCCAGCAGCCAATCGGGGGGGAATGAGCAGTTCTTC
>many|TRBD1|TRBV14|TRBJ1-6
CASSQETGNSPLHF
TGTGCCAGCAGCCAAGAGACAGGGAATTCACCCCTCCACTTT
>medium-sized|TRBD1|TRBV13|TRBJ1-3
CASQQGPGNTIYF
TGTGCCAGCCAACAGGGGCCAGGAAACACCATATATTTT
>many|TRBD2|TRBV18|TRBJ2-1
CASSETSGTDNEQFF
TGTGCCAGCTCAGAGACTAGCGGGACTGACAATGAGCAGTTCTTC
>NA|NA|TRBV11-1|TRBJ2-3
CASSLAYRVRTDTQYF
TGTGCCAGCAGCTTAGCGTACAGGGTGAGAACAGATACGCAGTATTTT
>few|NA|TRBV20-1|TRBJ2-7
CSASRSDEQYF
TGCAGTGCTAGCCGGTCTGACGAGCAGTACTTC
>NA|NA|TRBV11-2|TRBJ2-1
CASSYHEQFF
TGTGCCAGCAGCTACCATGAGCAGTTCTTC
>NA|NA|TRBV7-6|TRBJ2-1
CASSRSYNKQFF
TGTGCCAGCAGCCGGTCCTACAATAAGCAGTTCTTC
>few|NA|TRBV6-1|TRBJ2-2
CASSDGTDTGELFF
TGTGCCAGCAGTGACGGGACTGACACCGGGGAGCTGTTTTTT
>few|NA|TRBV19|TRBJ1-4
CASRNRASGNEKLFF
TGTGCCAGTCGAAACAGGGCGTCGGGGAATGAAAAACTGTTTTTT
>medium-sized|NA|TRBV11-1|TRBJ2-3
CASSRRLGSTDTQYF
TGTGCCAGCAGCCGACGACTAGGATCCACAGATACGCAGTATTTT
>NA|NA|TRBV5-1|TRBJ1-2
CASSQTFLDGYTF
TGCGCCAGCAGCCAGACCTTTTTGGATGGCTACACCTTC
>few|NA|TRBV7-3|TRBJ1-1
CASSLTEGEAFF
TGTGCCAGCAGCTTAACCGAGGGGGAAGCTTTCTTT
>many|NA|TRBV5-4|TRBJ1-4
CASSGRGPGEKLFF
TGTGCCAGCAGCGGAAGAGGACCTGGGGAAAAACTGTTTTTT
>NA|TRBD2|TRBV5-1|TRBJ2-3
CASSPGLAGGPTDTQYF
TGCGCCAGCAGCCCCGGACTAGCGGGAGGTCCTACAGATACGCAGTATTTT
>few|NA|TRBV12-5|TRBJ1-2
CASGLAQMGGPTYGYTF
TGTGCTAGTGGTTTGGCCCAGATGGGAGGGCCGACGTATGGCTACACCTTC
>many|TRBD1|TRBV19|TRBJ1-6
CASSIEGQGERPLHF
TGTGCCAGTAGTATAGAGGGACAGGGGGAACGACCCCTCCACTTC
>medium-sized|NA|TRBV4-2|TRBJ2-7
CASSQDWAAQPYEQYF
TGTGCCAGCAGCCAAGATTGGGCCGCACAACCCTACGAGCAGTACTTC
>medium-sized|NA|TRBV6-1|TRBJ2-5
CASSASGLETQYF
TGTGCCAGCAGCGCCAGCGGACTGGAGACCCAGTACTTC
>many|NA|TRBV29-1|TRBJ2-1
CSVEEKYNEQFF
TGCAGCGTTGAAGAGAAGTACAATGAGCAGTTCTTC
>few|NA|TRBV28|TRBJ1-6
CASSLGRSPLHF
TGTGCCAGCAGTTTAGGGCGGTCACCCCTCCACTTT
>medium-sized|TRBD2|TRBV20-1|TRBJ2-3
CSAPSTSVDTDTQYF
TGCAGTGCTCCGTCGACTAGCGTGGACACAGATACGCAGTATTTT
>many|TRBD1|TRBV27|TRBJ1-2
CASKGQGTYWRGYTF
TGTGCCAGCAAGGGACAGGGTACCTATTGGCGTGGCTACACCTTC
>NA|TRBD1|TRBV28|TRBJ1-1
CASSRDRESAEAFF
TGTGCCAGCAGCCGGGACAGGGAGAGTGCTGAAGCTTTCTTT
>many|NA|TRBV3-1|TRBJ2-5
CASSQDPIRETQYF
TGTGCCAGCAGCCAAGATCCGATCCGAGAGACCCAGTACTTC
>medium-sized|NA|TRBV19|TRBJ2-7
CARPGGEYF
TGTGCCAGACCGGGGGGCGAGTACTTC
>many|TRBD1|TRBV6-1|TRBJ2-1
CASSESAGQGKGSEQFF
TGTGCCAGCAGTGAATCGGCGGGACAGGGGAAAGGGAGTGAGCAGTTCTTC